This TCR beta chain was sequenced for a study of blood T cell repertoires in COVID-19. Background on the study: The United States, Italy and Spain provided the acute and convalescent COVID-19 samples. The analysed material was cDNA or gDNA that came from T cells, B-cell-depleted T cells, or PBMCs.

Original data processing: By means of reference gene primer amplification, nucleated cell counts were estimated. The method was immunoSEQ multiplex PCR; TCRdb's version includes in-frame clones alone and lacks a portion of them. V, J and clone size were drawn from that table, and D and trimming were deduced from the DNA. The data hold roughly 50,000 clones, with about 89% observed a single time. This sequence originates from a woman aged 55-69 years with active or convalescent COVID-19. The sequenced sample was peripheral blood.

As DNA, the CDR3 is TGTGCCAGCAGTCGGAGACAGACAGATACGCAGTATTTT. Encoded protein: CASSRRQTDTQYF. The rearrangement links TRBV27 to TRBJ2-3, with D maybe TRBD1 (5 bases). The V end lost 5 bases, the J end lost 3 bases, and 9 bases lay between the germline ends. The germline V gene has CDR1 MNHEY and CDR2 SMNVEV (reference sequence). The CDR3 covers 13 residues.